Each of the 4 T cell receptor beta chains below was sequenced from the same sample in a study of T cell responses to AZD1222 COVID-19 vaccine (dated by TCRdb to 2020 to 2022). Reading the label with the study, this specimen's time point is: baseline before first vaccination. Receptors were amplified or captured by the immunoSEQ multiplex PCR assay. The table was pulled from immuneACCESS by TCRdb, which kept in-frame rearrangements only. Such tables lose some clones; where checked, under half of the loss comes from unresolved V genes, and the rest has no known cause. This sample is represented by approximately 190,000 clones; roughly 92% of them were singletons. 1% to 1.5% of the sample rests with the top ten. This sample comprised peripheral blood, obtained on day 0 of AZD1222 vaccination. Source of these receptors: an adult in good health.

This clone was observed at least ten times. The chain couples TRBV27 to TRBJ2-7, with TRBD1 as a possible D gene (6 bases). V was trimmed by 8 bases and J by 9 bases, leaving 20 bases between them. Germline CDR1 reads MNHEY; CDR2 reads SMNVEV (reference sequence). This CDR3 has 13 amino acids. The CDR3 DNA sequence: TGTGCCAGCCGAGGACTGAACAGGGTAGGGCAGTACTTC. Translated, it gives CASRGLNRVGQYF.

This clone was recorded many times. The chain joins TRBV6-5 to TRBJ2-1, with 10 bases identical to TRBD1. The germline V gene has CDR1 MNHEY and CDR2 SVGAGI. V lost 2 bases, J lost 8 bases, and 9 bases stayed unmatched. CDR3 length: 16 residues. The CDR3 DNA reads as TGTGCCAGCAGTTACCGCTCGGGACAGGGGATCTATGAGCAGTTCTTC. Protein: CASSYRSGQGIYEQFF.

In this sample, this clone turned up once. The chain recombines TRBV7-9 with TRBJ1-1; D is undetermined. V was trimmed by 0 bases and J by 1 base, leaving 9 bases between them. The CDR3 has 15 amino acids. Germline CDR1 and CDR2: SEHNR and FQNEAQ (reference sequence). The DNA of the CDR3 is TGTGCCAGCAGCTTAGCGTTTTCAACGAACACTGAAGCTTTCTTT. Its protein is CASSLAFSTNTEAFF.

The chain combines TRBV28 with TRBJ2-7; D unresolved. This CDR3 region has 14 residues. CDR1 is MDHEN, CDR2 SYDVKM, per germline. V lost 7 bases, J lost 2 bases, and 15 bases lay in between. The chain's CDR3 is CASTTSAPPYEQYF. DNA of the CDR3: TGTGCCAGCACTACCTCAGCGCCACCCTACGAGCAGTACTTC.